Shown below are 17 T cell receptor beta chains from a single sample sequenced in a study of blood T cells in healthy people across ages (dated by TCRdb to between 2014 and 2017). Libraries were made using 5' RACE. The sequencer was an Illumina HiSeq 2500. The second PCR ran for roughly 7 to 12 cycles and used a J-beta primer mix along with a sample-barcoded 5' primer. TCRdb reran the public reads through fastp at Q25 and MiXCR, keeping productive beta chains. Merged by CDR3 protein, the rows form single entries marked with the most common genes and DNA. The sample data list 920,000 or so distinct CDR3 sequences, and 45% of these were observed just once. The top ten clonotypes cover approximately 20% of the sample. Material: blood. These receptors all come from a woman aged 60-75 years in good health.

As for this clonotype: An end of the junction differs from the germline gene, which may be a read error. This rearrangement joins TRBV2 to TRBJ2-3; D gene uncertain. This CDR3 region has 14 residues. Germline V CDR1 and CDR2: SNHLY, FYNNEI. CDR3 in DNA: TGTGCCAGCAGCACAACGGACGACTCAGATACGCGGTATTTT. It specifies CASSTTDDSDTRYF.

Remarks on this clonotype: This could be a read error, since a much larger clone is one nucleotide away. The chain combines TRBV29-1 with TRBJ2-7; D unresolved. In germline, CDR1 is SQVTM, CDR2 ANQGSEA. Trimming stripped 7 bases from V and 3 bases from J, with 10 bases between. The CDR3 is made up of 11 amino acids. The CDR3 loop is CSGKSDYEQYF. CDR3 DNA sequence: TGCAGCGGCAAGTCAGACTACGAGCAGTACTTC.

This clonotype was observed a few times. The chain has TRBV9 and TRBJ2-1; the match to TRBD1 covers 7 bases. Trimming cost V 0 bases and J 8 bases; bases outside gene matches: 5. The CDR3 totals 14 residues. Germline loops: CDR1 SGDLS, CDR2 YYNGEE. For the CDR3, the DNA is TGTGCCAGCAGCGTAGTAGGGGGCTTGGATGAGCAGTTCTTC. This encodes CASSVVGGLDEQFF.

The chain has TRBV6-6 and TRBJ2-7; 9 nucleotides line up with TRBD1. CDR3 size: 15 residues. Germline CDR1 and CDR2: MNHNY and SVGAGI (reference sequence). V trimming: 7 bases; J trimming: 5 bases; junction bases outside the gene matches: 12. The CDR3 nucleotides read TGTGCCAGCAAGGGGGACAGGGATCGTTCCGACGAGCAGTACTTC. It specifies CASKGDRDRSDEQYF.

The chain carries TRBV27 and TRBJ2-5; a weak D match, TRBD2 (5 bases). Germline-derived CDR1 and CDR2 are MNHEY and SMNVEV (reference sequence). V was clipped by 5 bases and J by 11 bases, with 18 bases between them. The CDR3 extends over 13 amino acids. CDR3 region: CASSPGSYNEQYF. In DNA form, the CDR3 reads TGTGCCAGCAGTCCGGGGTCTTACAATGAGCAGTACTTC.

This clonotype came up a few times. The rearrangement links TRBV27 to TRBJ2-5; 8 positions agree with TRBD2. The V segment lost 7 bases and the J segment 0 bases; nucleotides outside the gene matches: 13. CDR1 and CDR2 (germline): MNHEY, SMNVEV (reference sequence). This CDR3 comprises 17 residues. CDR3 nucleotides: TGTGCCAGCAAGCGGGAGAACGGGACGGCGTACCAAGAGACCCAGTACTTC. This gives the protein CASKRENGTAYQETQYF.

The chain's CDR3 is CASSERGGSGQFF. CDR3 nucleotide sequence: TGTGCCAGCAGTGAACGCGGCGGGAGTGGGCAGTTCTTC. The chain couples TRBV6-1 to TRBJ2-1; 7 nucleotides line up with TRBD2. The CDR3 covers 13 residues. The V and J ends lost 2 bases and 12 bases, in that order; junction bases with no gene match: 7. The germline CDR1 and CDR2 sequences are MNHNS and SASEGT.

This rearrangement joins TRBV18 to TRBJ2-1, with D uncertain. V was clipped by 0 bases and J by 6 bases, with 9 bases between them. The CDR3 totals 14 residues. The germline V gene has CDR1 KGHSH and CDR2 LQKENI. The CDR3 here is CASSPPGSVNEQFF. CDR3 DNA: TGTGCCAGCTCACCACCCGGGTCAGTCAATGAGCAGTTCTTC.

To note about this clonotype: The germline gene is not matched at one end of the junction; a read error may be the cause. The chain recombines TRBV12-3 or TRBV12-4 with TRBJ2-7; possibly TRBD2 for D (5 bases). The CDR3 loop spans 14 amino acids. The CDR3 is CAGSFGVGGYEQYF. The CDR3 region has the DNA TGTGCCGGCAGTTTCGGGGTAGGCGGCTACGAGCAGTACTTC.

CDR3 in amino acids: CASRTVAGNEQFF. In DNA form, the CDR3 reads TGTGCCAGCAGGACGGTTGCGGGTAATGAGCAGTTCTTC. V usage is TRBV6-5 and J usage is TRBJ2-1; D perhaps matches TRBD2 (5 bases). V lost 6 bases to trimming and J lost 7 bases, with 13 bases between them. Germline CDR1 reads MNHEY; CDR2 reads SVGAGI. This CDR3 comprises 13 residues.

The chain couples TRBV27 to TRBJ2-1, with D hard to call. V shed 4 bases and J shed 3 bases, with 7 bases lying between them. This CDR3 has 13 amino acids. CDR1 and CDR2 from the germline V gene are MNHEY and SMNVEV (reference sequence). The CDR3 coding sequence is TGTGCCAGCAGTTCTAGATTCTACAATGAGCAGTTCTTC. Its protein product is CASSSRFYNEQFF.

The gene calls are TRBV6-6 and TRBJ2-5; 9 nucleotides agree with TRBD1. The CDR3 runs 15 residues. J was trimmed by 9 bases and V by 2 bases; bases with no gene match: 10. Per the germline V gene, CDR1 is MNHNY and CDR2 is SVGAGI (reference sequence). The CDR3 spells CASSYPRDRVPAQYF. The CDR3 DNA reads TGTGCCAGCAGTTACCCCCGGGACAGGGTACCGGCCCAGTACTTC.

This chain uses TRBV4-3 with TRBJ2-7; D is ambiguous. The DNA matches TRBJ2-5 better at its end, which makes the J call doubtful. The CDR3 totals 13 residues. Germline loops: CDR1 LGHNA, CDR2 YSLEER. The CDR3 DNA reads as TGCGCCAGCAGCCAAGCGACATTTGAGACCCAGTACTTC. This sequence encodes CASSQATFETQYF.

A note on this clonotype: Compared with germline, one end of the junction differs, possibly owing to a read error. CDR3 DNA: TGTGCCAGCAGTTACCGGGACTACTCGAGCACAGATGCGCAGTATTTT. This sequence encodes CASSYRDYSSTDAQYF. This chain connects TRBV6-2 or TRBV6-3 to TRBJ2-3, with 7 nucleotides matching TRBD2. The CDR3 contains 16 residues. The germline V gene encodes CDR1 MNHEY and CDR2 SVGEGT.

The chain combines TRBV6-5 with TRBJ2-7; D ambiguous. Germline V CDR1 and CDR2: MNHEY, SVGAGI. V lost 6 bases and J 0 bases, leaving 18 bases between the germline ends. This CDR3 contains 16 residues. CDR3 in amino acids: CASSSGVARVSYEQYF. The DNA of the CDR3 is TGTGCCAGCAGCTCGGGCGTCGCGCGAGTCTCCTACGAGCAGTACTTC.

As for this clonotype: Possible read error: a much larger clone is one base away. The V gene is TRBV12-3 or TRBV12-4, the J gene TRBJ2-6; D is perhaps TRBD1 (5 bases). The CDR3 runs 12 residues. The DNA for the CDR3 is TGTGCCAGCACCTCTGGGGCCAGCGTCCTGACTTTC. Translating gives CASTSGASVLTF.

This clonotype was picked up a small number of times. V gene TRBV27 combines with J gene TRBJ2-3; D might be TRBD2 (5 bases). Looked up from germline, CDR1 is MNHEY and CDR2 is SMNVEV (reference sequence). V was trimmed by 4 bases and J by 6 bases, leaving 14 bases between them. CDR3 length: 14 residues. The CDR3 region is CASSSRGRRDTQYF. DNA for the CDR3: TGTGCCAGCAGTTCCCGGGGTAGACGGGATACGCAGTATTTT.